This T cell receptor beta chain was profiled in a study of T cell changes during pregnancy in multiple sclerosis. The CDR3 is made up of 16 amino acids. The V gene end was trimmed by 2 bases and the J gene end by 6 bases; junction bases not matched to a gene: 7. Germline assignment: CDR1 MNHEY and CDR2 SMNVEV (reference sequence). The protocol was immunoSEQ multiplex PCR, while the TCRdb copy is restricted to in-frame clones and leaves out a portion. The sample lists tens of thousands of clones, 85% to 90% occurring once. The specimen comprised CD4+ T cells from peripheral blood mononuclear cells, sampled in the first trimester of pregnancy. The V call is TRBV27, the J call TRBJ2-5; TRBD2 aligns across 12 bases. The TCR was taken from a female donor with multiple sclerosis, enrolled in a pregnancy study. DNA of the CDR3: TGTGCCAGCAGTTTAACTAGCGGGAGGTGGGGGAAGACCCAGTACTTC. Amino acid sequence: CASSLTSGRWGKTQYF.